One sample yielded the 4 T cell receptor beta chains listed below, sequenced in a study of cytomegalovirus exposure and HLA in healthy donors. Data came from immunoSEQ multiplex PCR; TCRdb stores just in-frame clones and leaves some out. The sample contains just over 80,000 clones, about 95% of which appear only once. Sequences were obtained from PBMCs. Receptors originate from a woman aged 18-29 years in good health and CMV-seronegative.

The chain employs TRBV18 and TRBJ1-5, with a tentative D call TRBD1 (5 bases). Germline V gives CDR1 KGHSH, CDR2 LQKENI. V dropped 2 bases and J dropped 0 bases, with 14 bases sitting between them. The CDR3 extends over 17 amino acids. The CDR3, as DNA: TGTGCCAGCTCACCAAATATAAGGGGATATAGCAATCAGCCCCAGCATTTT. Protein product: CASSPNIRGYSNQPQHF.

The chain carries TRBV7-9 and TRBJ1-1; D unresolved. The CDR3 spans 13 residues. CDR1 SEHNR and CDR2 FQNEAQ come from the germline V gene (reference sequence). V shed 2 bases and J shed 6 bases, with 10 bases lying between them. The CDR3 coding sequence is TGTGCCAGCAGCTTAACTCTAGAGCCTGAAGCTTTCTTT. This codes for CASSLTLEPEAFF.

The chain uses TRBV5-4 and TRBJ2-5, with 7 bases identical to TRBD1. The germline gives CDR1 SGHNT, CDR2 YYREEE (reference sequence). The CDR3 is made up of 14 amino acids. The ends lost 9 bases at V and 2 bases at J; junction bases unmatched: 10. CDR3 coding DNA: TGTGCCACCACAGTGGGACAGATTCAAGAGACCCAGTACTTC. Protein sequence: CATTVGQIQETQYF.

V and J are TRBV28 and TRBJ1-4; 12 bases map to TRBD1. Per the germline V gene, CDR1 is MDHEN and CDR2 is SYDVKM. The CDR3 sequence is 14 residues long. Trimming at V came to 2 bases and at J to 8 bases, leaving 0 bases not matched to a gene. In DNA form, the CDR3 reads TGTGCCAGCAGTTTAGGGACAGGGGGCGAAAAACTGTTTTTT. As protein: CASSLGTGGEKLFF.